The 14 T cell receptor beta chains in this list originate from one sample, sequenced in a study of CD8+CD57+ T cells in acquired aplastic anemia. The template for TCR beta VDJ and CDR3 sequence profiling was genomic DNA. TCRdb called the reads again in MiXCR, with one record for every CDR3 protein. The sample includes roughly 180,000 distinct CDR3 sequences, less than 65% of them seen just once. What was sequenced was sorted CD4+, CD8+, or CD8+CD57+ T cells (not recorded which) from PBMCs. The receptors come from a human donor with severe aplastic anemia or a healthy control (not recorded which).

The CDR3 DNA sequence: TGTGCCAGCAGCTTCTCCCGGGACAGGCGAAAAGAGACCCAGTACTTC. Amino acids: CASSFSRDRRKETQYF. The chain uses TRBV7-2 and TRBJ2-5; 8 bases map to TRBD1. The V and J ends lost 3 bases and 3 bases, in that order; junction bases with no gene match: 9. CDR1 and CDR2 (germline): SGHTA, FQGNSA. The CDR3 extends over 16 amino acids.

This clonotype was detected only a few times. The gene calls are TRBV10-2 and TRBJ2-3; D remains ambiguous. From germline, CDR1 is WSHSY and CDR2 SAAADI. The CDR3 is 13 residues long. V lost 7 bases and J lost 2, with 10 bases in between. CDR3 in amino acids: CASTPPHTDTQYF. The CDR3 region has the DNA TGCGCCAGCACGCCCCCCCACACAGATACGCAGTATTTT.

V and J are TRBV6-1 and TRBJ1-1; unclear D gene. Per the germline V gene, CDR1 is MNHNS and CDR2 is SASEGT. The CDR3 is 13 amino acids. Trimming left V 7 bases short and J 1 base short, with 10 bases between. The CDR3 DNA reads TGTGCCAGCATGGATCGGAAGAACACTGAAGCTTTCTTT. This codes for CASMDRKNTEAFF.

This clonotype was counted between two and nine times. The rearrangement uses TRBV20-1 and TRBJ2-7; weak D call: TRBD1 (6 bases). The length of the CDR3 is 12 residues. Deletions cut 6 bases from V and 6 bases from J, with 15 bases between. From germline, CDR1 is DFQATT and CDR2 SNEGSKA (reference sequence). The CDR3 loop reads CSAPPRGGEQYF. The CDR3 DNA reads TGCAGTGCACCCCCTCGAGGGGGCGAGCAGTACTTC.

This chain connects TRBV12-3 or TRBV12-4 to TRBJ1-1; D is unresolved. V lost 6 bases and J 0 bases, leaving 11 bases between the germline ends. The CDR3 covers 14 residues. CDR3 protein: CASSPQTVNTEAFF. Here the CDR3 DNA reads TGTGCCAGCAGCCCCCAGACGGTGAACACTGAAGCTTTCTTT.

This rearrangement joins TRBV12-3 or TRBV12-4 to TRBJ2-3; D unresolved. V was trimmed by 7 bases and J by 4 bases, leaving 15 bases between them. The CDR3 sequence is 14 residues long. For the CDR3, the DNA is TGTGCCAGCAACACCCTAGTGGGCGCAGATACGCAGTATTTT. It is translated as CASNTLVGADTQYF.

The chain links TRBV2 to TRBJ1-6; TRBD1 might be the D (5 bases). The CDR3 totals 13 residues. V lost 8 bases and J lost 7, with 12 bases in between. CDR1 SNHLY and CDR2 FYNNEI come from the germline V gene. DNA for the CDR3: TGTGCCAGCGCAGGGTCGCGAAATTCACCCCTCCACTTT. Residues: CASAGSRNSPLHF.

CDR3: CASSFPHNSNEQFF. The CDR3 DNA sequence: TGTGCCAGCAGCTTCCCGCACAACAGTAATGAGCAGTTCTTC. This sequence joins TRBV7-2 and TRBJ2-1; D unresolved. The germline V and J ends were trimmed by 3 bases and 7 bases, with 13 bases remaining between them. The CDR3 length is 14 residues. Germline-derived CDR1 and CDR2 are SGHTA and FQGNSA. Full variable domain (remainder filled in from reference TRBV7-2 and TRBJ2-1): GAGVSQSPSNKVTEKGKDVELRCDPISGHTALYWYRQSLGQGLEFLIYFQGNSAPDKSGLPSDRFSAERTGGSVSTLTIQRTQQEDSAVYLCASSFPHNSNEQFFGPGTRLTVL.

The chain couples TRBV29-1 to TRBJ2-7; TRBD2 might be the D (5 bases). This CDR3 has 13 amino acids. Germline-derived CDR1 and CDR2 are SQVTM and ANQGSEA. The V gene lost 8 bases and the J gene lost 2 bases, with 16 bases spanning the gap. Here the CDR3 DNA reads TGCAGCCCCGAGGCGGCTAGCACCTACGAGCAGTACTTC. This translates into CSPEAASTYEQYF.

In this sample, this clonotype turned up once. The chain uses TRBV3-2 and TRBJ1-1. TRBV3-2 is listed as a pseudogene. This CDR3 comprises 14 residues. CDR3 region: CASSPMTTNTEAFF. The CDR3 DNA is TGTGCCAGCAGCCCCATGACAACGAACACTGAAGCTTTCTTT.

The chain couples TRBV7-9 to TRBJ1-5; maybe TRBD1 (6 bases). V was pared by 4 bases and J by 4 bases, with 11 bases between. Germline V gene lookup returns CDR1 SEHNR and CDR2 FQNEAQ (reference sequence). This CDR3 has 14 residues. CDR3: CASSSGQLNQPQHF. CDR3 bases: TGTGCCAGCAGCTCCGGACAGTTAAATCAGCCCCAGCATTTT.

The chain joins TRBV7-9 to TRBJ2-3, with D unresolved. The CDR3 totals 13 residues. Germline V gene data show CDR1 as SEHNR and CDR2 as FQNEAQ (reference sequence). V lost 6 bases and J lost 2, with 9 bases in between. In DNA form, the CDR3 reads TGTGCCAGCAGTCCCCGCTACACAGATACGCAGTATTTT. Encoded protein: CASSPRYTDTQYF.

This chain connects TRBV7-8 to TRBJ2-7; perhaps D is TRBD1 or TRBD2 (5 bases each). CDR3 size: 16 residues. The germline V and J ends were trimmed by 1 base and 2 bases, with 15 bases remaining between them. Looked up from germline, CDR1 is SGHVS and CDR2 is FQNEAQ. As DNA, the CDR3 is TGTGCCAGCAGCTTAGAGTTGGGACGGAATGCCTACGAGCAGTACTTC. Protein sequence: CASSLELGRNAYEQYF.

The genes are TRBV10-2 and TRBJ2-7, with TRBD2 identical over 7 bases. Germline trimming cut 3 bases from V and 3 bases from J; bases unmatched to any gene: 8. Germline V gene sequence: CDR1 WSHSY, CDR2 SAAADI. The CDR3 length is 15 residues. The CDR3 DNA reads as TGCGCCAGCAGTGACTTTTCGAGCGGGATCTACGAGCAGTACTTC. Protein product: CASSDFSSGIYEQYF.